Below are 2 T cell receptor beta chains sequenced from a single sample in a study of cytomegalovirus exposure and HLA in healthy donors. Amplification used 60 Vbeta primers and 13 Jbeta primers. Only in-frame clones appear in the TCRdb table, and some are missing; sequencing was by immunoSEQ multiplex PCR. The sample carries under 200,000 clones, roughly 80% recorded once. The sequenced sample consisted of PBMCs. The receptors shown here come from a woman aged 18-35 years in good health and CMV-seronegative.

This sequence joins TRBV5-1 and TRBJ2-7, with D possibly TRBD1 on 5 matching bases. CDR1 is SGHRS and CDR2 is YFSETQ in the germline V gene. Trimming removed 0 bases from V and 1 base from J, with 11 bases in between. The CDR3 loop spans 15 amino acids. CDR3 region: CASSLEGASSYEQYF. DNA of the CDR3: TGCGCCAGCAGCTTGGAAGGGGCCTCGTCCTACGAGCAGTACTTC. Filled out from reference TRBV5-1 and TRBJ2-7, the complete variable domain reads KAGVTQTPRYLIKTRGQQVTLSCSPISGHRSVSWYQQTPGQGLQFLFEYFSETQRNKGNFPGRFSGRQFSNSRSEMNVSTLELGDSALYLCASSLEGASSYEQYFGPGTRLTVT.

The rearrangement links TRBV11-2 to TRBJ2-7; D is uncertain. In germline, CDR1 is SGHAT, CDR2 FQNNGV. The germline V and J ends were trimmed by 3 bases and 2 bases, with 11 bases remaining between them. The CDR3 is made up of 14 amino acids. The CDR3, as DNA: TGTGCCAGCAGCTTTGAGCGTACAACCTACGAGCAGTACTTC. Its translation is CASSFERTTYEQYF.